This TCR beta chain was identified in a study of CD8+CD57+ T cells in acquired aplastic anemia. All sequencing subjects had displayed CD8+CD57+ cell expansion on flow cytometry. CDR1 MGHDK and CDR2 SYGVNS come from the germline V gene. The V and J ends lost 2 bases and 1 base, in that order; junction bases with no gene match: 7. The CDR3 consists of 16 residues. Genomic DNA provided the template from which TCR beta VDJ and CDR3 profiles were obtained. TCRdb passed the reads through MiXCR, listing each CDR3 protein once. The table lists roughly 280,000 distinct CDR3 sequences, under 65% of them singletons. Comments on this clonotype: Its target is not known.

Study-wide findings and caveats: Patient and control CD8+ Simpson's diversity was not significantly different. Patients and controls shared roughly 30 CD8+ CDR3 sequences, which appeared highly expressed in patients and within their immunodominant clones.

The chain couples TRBV25-1 to TRBJ2-7, with 8 bases that match TRBD1. Sequences were obtained from sorted CD4+, CD8+, or CD8+CD57+ T cells (not recorded which) from PBMCs. The sequence was obtained from a human donor with aplastic anemia. For the CDR3, the DNA is TGTGCCAGCAGTGAAGAACGGCAGGGGGCTTCCTACGAGCAGTACTTC. As protein: CASSEERQGASYEQYF.